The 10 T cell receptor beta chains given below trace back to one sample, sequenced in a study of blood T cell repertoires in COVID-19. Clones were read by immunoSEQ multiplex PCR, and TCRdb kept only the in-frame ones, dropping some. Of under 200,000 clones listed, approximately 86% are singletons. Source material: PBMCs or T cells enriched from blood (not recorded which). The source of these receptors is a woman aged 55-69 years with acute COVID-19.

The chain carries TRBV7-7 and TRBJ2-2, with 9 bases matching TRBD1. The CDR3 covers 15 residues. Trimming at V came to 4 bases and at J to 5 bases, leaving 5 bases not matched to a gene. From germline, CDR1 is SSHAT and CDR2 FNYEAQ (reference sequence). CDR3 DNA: TGTGCCAGCAGCTCAGGGACAGGGAGGACCGGGGAGCTGTTTTTT. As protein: CASSSGTGRTGELFF.

The CDR3 DNA sequence: TGTGCCAGCAGCCAAGTCTACGGGAGGGGATACAATGAGCAGTTCTTC. Translating it yields CASSQVYGRGYNEQFF. The chain couples TRBV4-2 to TRBJ2-1, with TRBD2 matching 8 bases. The CDR3 has 16 residues. Per the germline V gene, CDR1 is LGHNA and CDR2 is YNFKEQ. The V and J ends lost 1 base and 4 bases, in that order; junction bases with no gene match: 6.

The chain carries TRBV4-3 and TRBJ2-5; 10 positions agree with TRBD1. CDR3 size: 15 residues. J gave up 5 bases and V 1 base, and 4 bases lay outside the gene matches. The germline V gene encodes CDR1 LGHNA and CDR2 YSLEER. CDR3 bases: TGCGCCAGCAGCCAAGGACAGGGGGCAGGGGAGACCCAGTACTTC. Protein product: CASSQGQGAGETQYF.

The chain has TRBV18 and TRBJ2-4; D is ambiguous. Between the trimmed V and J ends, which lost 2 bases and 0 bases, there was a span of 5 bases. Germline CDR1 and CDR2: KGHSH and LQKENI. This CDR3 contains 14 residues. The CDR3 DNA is TGTGCCAGCTCACCAGGCCTAGCCAAAAACATTCAGTACTTC. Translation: CASSPGLAKNIQYF.

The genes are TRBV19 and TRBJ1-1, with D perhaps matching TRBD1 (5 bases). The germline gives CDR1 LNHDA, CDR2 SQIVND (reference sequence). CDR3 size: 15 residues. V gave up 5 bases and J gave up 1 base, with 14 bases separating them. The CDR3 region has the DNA TGTGCCAGTAGTCCCCGGGGGGGAAAGAACACTGAAGCTTTCTTT. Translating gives CASSPRGGKNTEAFF.

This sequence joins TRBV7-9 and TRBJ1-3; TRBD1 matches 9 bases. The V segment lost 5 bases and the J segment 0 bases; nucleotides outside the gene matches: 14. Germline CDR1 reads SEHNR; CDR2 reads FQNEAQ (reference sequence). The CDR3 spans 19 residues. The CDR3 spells CASSRLPPDRGSSGNTIYF. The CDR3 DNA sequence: TGTGCCAGCAGCCGATTACCCCCGGACAGGGGATCCTCTGGAAACACCATATATTTT. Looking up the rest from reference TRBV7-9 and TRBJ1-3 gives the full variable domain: DTGVSQNPRHKITKRGQNVTFRCDPISEHNRLYWYRQTLGQGPEFLTYFQNEAQLEKSRLLSDRFSAERPKGSFSTLEIQRTEQGDSAMYLCASSRLPPDRGSSGNTIYFGEGSWLTVV.

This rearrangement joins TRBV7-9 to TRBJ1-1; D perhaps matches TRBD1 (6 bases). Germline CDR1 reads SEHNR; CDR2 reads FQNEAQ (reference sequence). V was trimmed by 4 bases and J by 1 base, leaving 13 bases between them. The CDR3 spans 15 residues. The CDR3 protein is CASSSIGQQNTEAFF. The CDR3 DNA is TGTGCCAGCAGCTCAATAGGACAGCAGAACACTGAAGCTTTCTTT.

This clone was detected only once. The CDR3 protein is CASSSFRESGSPLHF. The CDR3, as DNA: TGTGCCAGCAGTAGCTTCCGGGAGTCGGGTTCACCCCTCCACTTT. The chain has TRBV27 and TRBJ1-6; D unclear. The germline CDR1 and CDR2 sequences are MNHEY and SMNVEV (reference sequence). Trimming removed 5 bases from V and 9 bases from J, with 17 bases in between. The CDR3 length is 15 residues.

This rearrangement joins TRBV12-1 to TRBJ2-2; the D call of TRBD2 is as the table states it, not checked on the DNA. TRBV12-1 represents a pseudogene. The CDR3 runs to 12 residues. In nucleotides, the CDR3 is TGTGCCAGCACCATAGCGGGAGTGGAGCTGTTTTTT. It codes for CASTIAGVELFF.

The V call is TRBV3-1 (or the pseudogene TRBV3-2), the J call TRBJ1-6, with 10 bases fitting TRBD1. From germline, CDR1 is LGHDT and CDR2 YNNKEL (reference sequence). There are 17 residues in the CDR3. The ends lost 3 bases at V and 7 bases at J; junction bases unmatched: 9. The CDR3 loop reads CASSHNSGQGGNSPLHF. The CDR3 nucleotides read TGTGCCAGCAGCCATAACTCAGGACAGGGGGGGAATTCACCCCTCCACTTT.